The present TCR beta chain was sequenced within a study of Ad26.COV2.S vaccination and SARS-CoV-2 variants. Study as a whole: The study gave Ad26.COV2.S intramuscularly, once or twice 56 days apart. Study findings and constraints: Responses of T cells in total may have been underestimated by the TCR breadth and depth analyses.

Data came from immunoSEQ multiplex PCR; TCRdb stores just in-frame clones and leaves some out. The table shows hundreds of thousands of clones, with roughly 84% occurring only once. Treatment in this sample: some 19 received Ad26.COV2.S at low or high dose, single or two shots; about 5 received placebo; per-sample allocation not given. The samples were gathered on day 63 after the first injection of vaccine or placebo. This adult donor, from Boston, was 18-55 years old. This vaccine is an Ad26 vector that expresses the Wuhan-strain SARS-CoV-2 spike. The CDR3 loop spans 12 amino acids. V shed 0 bases and J shed 11 bases, with 10 bases lying between them. Germline CDR1 and CDR2: SEHNR and FQNEAQ (reference sequence). A word on this clone: What it binds is unknown.

Sequences were derived from peripheral blood, sampled in a trial of Ad26.COV2.S vaccine versus placebo. The TCR comes from a person aged 18-60 years who received the Ad26.COV2.S COVID-19 vaccine or a placebo. The gene calls are TRBV7-9 and TRBJ1-1, with no clear D. The CDR3 loop is CASSLAIPDAFF. The CDR3 DNA sequence: TGTGCCAGCAGCTTAGCGATACCCGATGCTTTCTTT.